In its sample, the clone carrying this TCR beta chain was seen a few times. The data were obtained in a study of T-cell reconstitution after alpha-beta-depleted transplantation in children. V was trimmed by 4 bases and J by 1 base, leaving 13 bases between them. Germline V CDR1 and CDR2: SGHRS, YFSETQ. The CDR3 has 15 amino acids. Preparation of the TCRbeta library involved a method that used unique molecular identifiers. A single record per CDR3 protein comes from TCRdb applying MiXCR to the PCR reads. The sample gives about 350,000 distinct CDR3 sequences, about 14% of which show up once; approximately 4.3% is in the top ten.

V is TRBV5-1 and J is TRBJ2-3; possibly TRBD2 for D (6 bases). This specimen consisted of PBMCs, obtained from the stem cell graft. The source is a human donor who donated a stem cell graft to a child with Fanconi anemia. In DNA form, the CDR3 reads TGCGCCAGCAGCCTCCGGGGGAGCGGCACAGATACGCAGTATTTT. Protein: CASSLRGSGTDTQYF.